The 2 T cell receptor beta chains below were found in one sample sequenced in a study of identical twins. TCRdb re-called the 5' RACE reads with MiXCR, one entry per CDR3 protein. The profile covers fewer than 350,000 distinct CDR3 sequences, with more than 6.5% appearing a single time and over 2% taken by the ten largest. This sample was shared with a second study, whose subject was yellow fever vaccine responses in identical twins.

Sequencing input: memory (CD45RO+) T cells sorted from blood. The source of these receptors is a woman under 30 in good health.

This clonotype came up many times. The rearrangement joins TRBV27 to TRBJ2-3, with 7 bases aligning to TRBD2. This CDR3 has 14 amino acids. CDR1 and CDR2 (germline): MNHEY, SMNVEV (reference sequence). V was clipped by 6 bases and J by 5 bases; unmatched bases: 8. The CDR3: CASSPLAEGDTQYF. In DNA, the CDR3 is TGTGCCAGCAGCCCTCTAGCGGAGGGAGATACGCAGTATTTT.

J is TRBJ2-2 and V is TRBV20-1; D gene ambiguous. In germline, CDR1 is DFQATT, CDR2 SNEGSKA (reference sequence). The CDR3 totals 13 residues. The V end was cut by 6 bases, the J end by 3 bases, with 11 bases between. In nucleotides, the CDR3 is TGCAGTGCCGGCGGTAGCTACACCGGGGAGCTGTTTTTT. Protein sequence: CSAGGSYTGELFF.